This T cell receptor (beta chain) was documented in a study of early T cells in non-severe SARS-CoV-2 infection. As for the study in general: From unsorted whole blood, bulk RNA was sequenced, and the chains remained unpaired. General study results and limits: Matching against VDJdb likely underestimated virus-specific expansions, favoring anti-spike CD8.

CDR3 size: 13 residues. V dropped 4 bases and J dropped 2 bases, with 6 bases sitting between them. Germline V gives CDR1 MNHNS, CDR2 SASEGT. TCRdb reprocessed the 5' RACE reads via MiXCR and lists one record per CDR3 protein. Among roughly 50,000 distinct CDR3 sequences listed, approximately 9.4% were seen once. This clonotype showed up many times. Its specificity is unknown. This receptor was taken from an adult who was a healthcare worker with PCR-confirmed SARS-CoV-2 infection or an uninfected control (not recorded which). The rearrangement joins TRBV6-1 to TRBJ1-5; D gene unclear. Sequenced material: whole blood. In DNA, the CDR3 is TGTGCCAGCAGTGGGATGGGCAATCAGCCCCAGCATTTT. The encoded protein is CASSGMGNQPQHF.